Listed below are T cell receptor beta chains from one sample, sequenced in a study of brain T cells in children with intractable seizures. The data were produced by immunoSEQ multiplex PCR, yet TCRdb's version contains in-frame clones alone and is incomplete. Of 340,000 or so clones listed, over 90% are singletons. The material sequenced was peripheral blood, taken less than 6 months after surgery. Receptors originate from a boy under two years old with tuberous sclerosis and intractable seizures. Each CDR3 is given with its conserved first and last residue. The D gene is left open where the match is weak. A row's size may be missing; if present it is once, few, many or a size class.

TGTGCCAGCAAAACTAACTATGGCTACACCTTC	CASKTNYGYTF	-	-	11	TRBV19	TRBJ1-2
TGTGCCAGTAGTATAGAGGACAGACCCTACTATGGCTACACCTTC	CASSIEDRPYYGYTF	-	once	15	TRBV19	TRBJ1-2
TGTGCCAGCAGTACCGAGACAGGGTTCTACGAGCAGTACTTC	CASSTETGFYEQYF	TRBD1	-	14	TRBV27	TRBJ2-7
TGTGCCAGTAGTACCCGGACAGCTTCTGGAAACACCATATATTTT	CASSTRTASGNTIYF	-	-	15	TRBV19	TRBJ1-3
TGTGCCAGCATAAGCGGGAGTAGGACGAACACCGGGGAGCTGTTTTTT	CASISGSRTNTGELFF	TRBD2	-	16	TRBV2	TRBJ2-2
TGTGCCAGCAGCTTATCCCCGACCGGAGTGCGTGGGGCCAACGTCCTGACTTTC	CASSLSPTGVRGANVLTF	-	-	18	TRBV7-8	TRBJ2-6
TGCGCCAGCAGCCCAGACAGGGTCCATGGCTACACCTTC	CASSPDRVHGYTF	TRBD1	-	13	TRBV5-1	TRBJ1-2
TGTGCCAGCAGCCCGACAGGGAATACGCAGTATTTT	CASSPTGNTQYF	TRBD1	-	12	TRBV3-1/TRBV3-2	TRBJ2-3
TGTGCCAGTAGTATCGAACGAGGGAATCAGCCCCAGCATTTT	CASSIERGNQPQHF	-	-	14	TRBV19	TRBJ1-5
TGTGCCTGCAGCCCGATGGGGGGGAGCTCTGGAAACACCATATATTTT	CACSPMGGSSGNTIYF	-	-	16	TRBV28	TRBJ1-3
TGTGCCACCAGTCGTAGCGGGGTATCCTACGAGCAGTACTTC	CATSRSGVSYEQYF	TRBD2	-	14	TRBV24-1	TRBJ2-7
TGTGCCTGGAGTAGACAGGGGTCTGGAAACACCATATATTTT	CAWSRQGSGNTIYF	TRBD1	few	14	TRBV30	TRBJ1-3
TGTGCCAGCAGCTTAGAGGGTCCCCTCTCTGGAAACACCATATATTTT	CASSLEGPLSGNTIYF	-	-	16	TRBV11-3	TRBJ1-3
TGTGCCAGTAGTCCACCCCGGTTCCCGGGGCGAGAAGCTTTCTTT	CASSPPRFPGREAFF	-	once	15	TRBV19	TRBJ1-1
TGTGCCAGCAGCCAAGTGGGCAGGGTACGCACTGAAGCTTTCTTT	CASSQVGRVRTEAFF	-	-	15	TRBV14	TRBJ1-1
TGTGCCAGCAGCTTTGCAGGGTCCATGAACACTGAAGCTTTCTTT	CASSFAGSMNTEAFF	-	-	15	TRBV11-2	TRBJ1-1
TGTGCCAGCAGGGGGCGGACTAGCGGGAGGGCTATGAGCTCCTACAATGAGCAGTTCTTC	CASRGRTSGRAMSSYNEQFF	TRBD2	-	20	TRBV5-4	TRBJ2-1
TGCGCCAGCAGCCAAGAAGGGGCAGACCGCAGGCCCCAGCATTTT	CASSQEGADRRPQHF	-	few	15	TRBV4-1	TRBJ1-5
TGTGCCAGCAGCCAAGATACCACCGTAGCGGGGGGGCCTCACGAGCAGTACTTC	CASSQDTTVAGGPHEQYF	TRBD2	-	18	TRBV4-2	TRBJ2-7
TGTGCCAGCAGCGGTGGGGACAGGACCTACGAGCAGTACTTC	CASSGGDRTYEQYF	TRBD1	-	14	TRBV9	TRBJ2-7
TGCAGTGCTAGACCGCAAGAGACCCAGTACTTC	CSARPQETQYF	-	-	11	TRBV20-1	TRBJ2-5
TGTGCCACCAGTGATCCGGGGCTCGGGGAGCTGTTTTTT	CATSDPGLGELFF	-	once	13	TRBV24-1	TRBJ2-2
TGTGCCAGCAGCGTAGCTGGGACAGGGGGAGGTAACTATGGCTACACCTTC	CASSVAGTGGGNYGYTF	TRBD1	-	17	TRBV9	TRBJ1-2
TGTGCCAGCAGCGTCGACAGGGCCCAGCCCCAGCATTTT	CASSVDRAQPQHF	TRBD1	-	13	TRBV2	TRBJ1-5
TGTGCCAGCAGTTTAGTCGGGACTGAAAAACTGTTTTTT	CASSLVGTEKLFF	-	-	13	TRBV12-3/TRBV12-4	TRBJ1-4
TGCGCCAGCAGCTTTTTCTCAGGGGACTTATACTACGAGCAGTACTTC	CASSFFSGDLYYEQYF	-	-	16	TRBV5-1	TRBJ2-7
TGTGCCAGTAGTAACCCCCGTGGACAGGGGAATACCTACGAGCAGTACTTC	CASSNPRGQGNTYEQYF	TRBD1	-	17	TRBV19	TRBJ2-7
TGCGCCAGCAGCCACCTAGCAGGGCGCTATGGCTACACCTTC	CASSHLAGRYGYTF	-	-	14	TRBV4-1	TRBJ1-2
TGTGCCAGCAGCCTGCCGGGTCCGAGCTCCTACGAGCAGTACTTC	CASSLPGPSSYEQYF	-	-	15	TRBV5-4	TRBJ2-7
TGTGCCAGTAGTGCTCCCGGGACAGGGGCGTTCTACGAGCAGTACTTC	CASSAPGTGAFYEQYF	TRBD1	-	16	TRBV19	TRBJ2-7
TGTGCCAGCAGCCCCCTGGACAGGGAACTTAATTCACCCCTCCACTTT	CASSPLDRELNSPLHF	TRBD1	-	16	TRBV11-2	TRBJ1-6
TGTGCCAGCAGCAGCGGGGGAAGTTACAATGAGCAGTTCTTC	CASSSGGSYNEQFF	TRBD2	-	14	TRBV9	TRBJ2-1
TGTGCCACCAGCAGAGATCCTCCAGCGGGAGGGGAGACCCAGTACTTC	CATSRDPPAGGETQYF	TRBD2	-	16	TRBV15	TRBJ2-5
TGTGCCAGCAGCTCCAGGGGGTCCGGGGCCAACGTCCTGACTTTC	CASSSRGSGANVLTF	TRBD1	-	15	TRBV5-8	TRBJ2-6
TGTGCCTGGAGTGTAGGTGGGAAGAATGAGCAGTTCTTC	CAWSVGGKNEQFF	-	-	13	TRBV30	TRBJ2-1
TGTGCCAGCAGCGCCCGGGACAGGGTCTACGAGCAGTACTTC	CASSARDRVYEQYF	TRBD1	-	14	TRBV11-2	TRBJ2-7